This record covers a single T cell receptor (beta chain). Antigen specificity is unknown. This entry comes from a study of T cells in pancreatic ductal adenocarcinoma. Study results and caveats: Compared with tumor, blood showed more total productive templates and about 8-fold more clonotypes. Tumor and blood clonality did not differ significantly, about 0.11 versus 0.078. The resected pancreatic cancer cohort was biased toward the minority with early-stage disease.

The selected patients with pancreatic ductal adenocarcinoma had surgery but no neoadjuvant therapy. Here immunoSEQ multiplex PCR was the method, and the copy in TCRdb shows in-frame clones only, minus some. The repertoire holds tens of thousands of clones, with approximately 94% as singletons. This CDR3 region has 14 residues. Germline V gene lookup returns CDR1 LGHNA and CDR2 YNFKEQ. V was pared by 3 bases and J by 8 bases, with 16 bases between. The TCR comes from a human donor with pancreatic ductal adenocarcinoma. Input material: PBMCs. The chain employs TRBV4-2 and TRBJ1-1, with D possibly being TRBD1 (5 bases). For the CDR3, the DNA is TGTGCCAGCAGCCAGGGACGGCAGGGAGCCGAAGCTTTCTTT. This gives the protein CASSQGRQGAEAFF.